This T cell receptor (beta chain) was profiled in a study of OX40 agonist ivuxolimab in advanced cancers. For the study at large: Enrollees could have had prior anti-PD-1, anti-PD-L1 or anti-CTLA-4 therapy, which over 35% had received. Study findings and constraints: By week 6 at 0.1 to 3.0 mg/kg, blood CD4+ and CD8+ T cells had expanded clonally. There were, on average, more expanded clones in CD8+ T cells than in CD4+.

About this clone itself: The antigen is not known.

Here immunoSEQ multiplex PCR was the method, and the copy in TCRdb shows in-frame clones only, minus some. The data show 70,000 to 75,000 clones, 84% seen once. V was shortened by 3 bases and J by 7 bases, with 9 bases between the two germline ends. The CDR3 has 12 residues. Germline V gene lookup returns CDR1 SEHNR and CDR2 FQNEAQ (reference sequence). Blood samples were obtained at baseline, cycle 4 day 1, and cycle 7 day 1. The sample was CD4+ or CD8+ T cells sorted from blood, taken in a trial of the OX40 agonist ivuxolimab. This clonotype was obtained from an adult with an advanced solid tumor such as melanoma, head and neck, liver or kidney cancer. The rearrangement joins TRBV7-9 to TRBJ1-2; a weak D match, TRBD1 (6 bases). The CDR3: CASSFPRGGYTF. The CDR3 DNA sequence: TGTGCCAGCAGCTTCCCCAGGGGTGGCTACACCTTC.